Listed here are 4 T cell receptor beta chains from one sample, sequenced in a study of yellow fever vaccine responses in identical twins. TCRdb ran MiXCR on the RT-PCR reads and lists one entry per CDR3 protein. The sample yields 18,000 or so distinct CDR3 sequences, roughly two thirds seen once. This material consisted of T cells from blood (PBMCs), unsorted or a sorted subset (not recorded which), taken before or after yellow fever vaccination (not recorded which). The origin of the receptors is a woman under 30 who received the yellow fever vaccine.

This clonotype was found a few times. The chain links TRBV11-3 to TRBJ1-1; TRBD1 matches 8 bases. After removal of 4 bases from V and 8 bases from J, the junction contained 6 bases not matched to a gene. From germline, CDR1 is SGHNT and CDR2 YENEEA. The CDR3 spans 13 residues. CDR3 sequence: CASSSGQGGEAFF. The CDR3 DNA sequence: TGTGCCAGCAGCTCTGGACAGGGTGGAGAAGCTTTCTTT. Together with reference TRBV11-3 and TRBJ1-1, the CDR3 gives the full variable domain: EAGVVQSPRYKIIEKKQPVAFWCNPISGHNTLYWYLQNLGQGPELLIRYENEEAVDDSQLPKDRFSAERLKGVDSTLKIQPAELGDSAVYLCASSSGQGGEAFFGQGTRLTVV.

The chain uses TRBV29-1 and TRBJ1-2; TRBD1 is a possible D gene (5 bases). V shed 4 bases and J shed 0 bases, with 9 bases lying between them. The CDR3 consists of 13 residues. Germline CDR1 reads SQVTM; CDR2 reads ANQGSEA. The CDR3 loop reads CSVGTGPNYGYTF. The DNA for the CDR3 is TGCAGCGTTGGTACAGGACCTAACTATGGCTACACCTTC.

This CDR3 reads CASSLAPTGANQETQYF. The CDR3 DNA is TGTGCCAGCAGCTTGGCCCCGACGGGTGCGAACCAAGAGACCCAGTACTTC. The V gene is TRBV5-4, the J gene TRBJ2-5; D gene ambiguous. There are 17 residues in the CDR3. The V and J ends lost 0 bases and 0 bases respectively, with 15 bases between them. Germline loops: CDR1 SGHNT, CDR2 YYREEE (reference sequence).

V gene TRBV20-1 combines with J gene TRBJ2-1; 8 bases are shared with TRBD2. This CDR3 has 14 residues. The V and J ends lost 3 bases and 2 bases, in that order; junction bases with no gene match: 3. The germline V gene encodes CDR1 DFQATT and CDR2 SNEGSKA (reference sequence). This CDR3 reads CSASGGGPYNEQFF. The CDR3 DNA sequence: TGCAGTGCTAGCGGGGGGGGCCCCTACAATGAGCAGTTCTTC.